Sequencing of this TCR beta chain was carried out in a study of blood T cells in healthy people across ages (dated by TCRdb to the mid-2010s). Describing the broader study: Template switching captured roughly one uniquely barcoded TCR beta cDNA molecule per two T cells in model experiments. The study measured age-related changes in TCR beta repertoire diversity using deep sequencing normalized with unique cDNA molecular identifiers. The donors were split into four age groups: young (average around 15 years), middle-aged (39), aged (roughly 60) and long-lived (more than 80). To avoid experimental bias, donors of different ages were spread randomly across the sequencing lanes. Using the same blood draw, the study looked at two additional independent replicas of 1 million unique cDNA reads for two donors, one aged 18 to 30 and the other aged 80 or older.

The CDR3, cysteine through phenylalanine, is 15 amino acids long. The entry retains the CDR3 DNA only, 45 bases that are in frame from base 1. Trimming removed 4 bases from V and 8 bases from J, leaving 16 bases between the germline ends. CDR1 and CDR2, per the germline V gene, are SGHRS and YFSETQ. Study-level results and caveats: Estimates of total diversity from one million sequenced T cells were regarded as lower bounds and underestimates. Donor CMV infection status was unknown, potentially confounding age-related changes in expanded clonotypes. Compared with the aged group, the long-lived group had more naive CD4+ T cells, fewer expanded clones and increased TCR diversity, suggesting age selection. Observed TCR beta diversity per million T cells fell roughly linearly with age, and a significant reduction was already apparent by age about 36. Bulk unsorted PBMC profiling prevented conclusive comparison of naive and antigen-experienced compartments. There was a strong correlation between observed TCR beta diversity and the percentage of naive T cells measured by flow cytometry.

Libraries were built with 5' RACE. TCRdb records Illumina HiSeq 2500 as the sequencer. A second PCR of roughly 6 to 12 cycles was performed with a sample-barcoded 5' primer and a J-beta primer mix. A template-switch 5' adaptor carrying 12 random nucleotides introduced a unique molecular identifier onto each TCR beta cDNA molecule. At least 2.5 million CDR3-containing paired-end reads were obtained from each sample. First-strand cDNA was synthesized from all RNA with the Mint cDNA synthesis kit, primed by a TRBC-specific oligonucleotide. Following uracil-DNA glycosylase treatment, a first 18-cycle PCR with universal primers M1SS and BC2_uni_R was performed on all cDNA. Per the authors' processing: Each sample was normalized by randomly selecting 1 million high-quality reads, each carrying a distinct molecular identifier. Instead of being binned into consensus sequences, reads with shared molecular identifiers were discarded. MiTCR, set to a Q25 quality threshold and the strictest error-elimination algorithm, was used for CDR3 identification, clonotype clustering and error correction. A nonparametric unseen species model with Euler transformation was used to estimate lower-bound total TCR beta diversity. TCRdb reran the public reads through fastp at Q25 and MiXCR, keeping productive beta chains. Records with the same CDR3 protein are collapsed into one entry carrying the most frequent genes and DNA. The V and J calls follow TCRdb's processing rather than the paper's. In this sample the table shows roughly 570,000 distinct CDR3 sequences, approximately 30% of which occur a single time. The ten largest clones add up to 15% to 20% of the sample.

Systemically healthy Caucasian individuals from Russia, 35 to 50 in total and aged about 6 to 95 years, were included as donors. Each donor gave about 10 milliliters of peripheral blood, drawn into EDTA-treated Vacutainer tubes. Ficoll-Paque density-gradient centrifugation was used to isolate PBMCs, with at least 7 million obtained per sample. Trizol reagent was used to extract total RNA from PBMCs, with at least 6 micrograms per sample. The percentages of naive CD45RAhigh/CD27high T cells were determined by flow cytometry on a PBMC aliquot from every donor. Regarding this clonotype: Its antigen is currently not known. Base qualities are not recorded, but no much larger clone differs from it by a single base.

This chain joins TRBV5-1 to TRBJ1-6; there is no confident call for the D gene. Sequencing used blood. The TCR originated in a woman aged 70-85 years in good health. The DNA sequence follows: TGCGCCAGCAGCCCGAGGCCAGTAAGTGATTCACCCCTCCACTTT. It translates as CASSPRPVSDSPLHF.